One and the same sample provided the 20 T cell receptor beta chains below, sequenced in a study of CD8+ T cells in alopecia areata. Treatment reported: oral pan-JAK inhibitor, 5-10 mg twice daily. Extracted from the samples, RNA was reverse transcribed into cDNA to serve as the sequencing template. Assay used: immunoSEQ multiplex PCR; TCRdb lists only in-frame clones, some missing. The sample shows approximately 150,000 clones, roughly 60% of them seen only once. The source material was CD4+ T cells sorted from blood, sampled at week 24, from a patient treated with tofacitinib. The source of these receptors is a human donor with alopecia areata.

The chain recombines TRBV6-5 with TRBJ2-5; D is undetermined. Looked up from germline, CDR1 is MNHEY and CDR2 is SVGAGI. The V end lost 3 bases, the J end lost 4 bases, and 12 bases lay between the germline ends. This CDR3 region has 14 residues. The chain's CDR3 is CASSYRFVGETQYF. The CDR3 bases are TGTGCCAGCAGTTATCGGTTCGTAGGAGAGACCCAGTACTTC.

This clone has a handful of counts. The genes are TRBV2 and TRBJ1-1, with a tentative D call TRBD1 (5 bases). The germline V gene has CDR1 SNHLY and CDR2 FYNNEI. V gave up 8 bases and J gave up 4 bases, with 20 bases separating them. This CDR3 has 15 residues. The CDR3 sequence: CASDAGGTFGTEAFF. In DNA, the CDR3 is TGTGCCAGCGACGCGGGCGGGACTTTTGGCACTGAAGCTTTCTTT.

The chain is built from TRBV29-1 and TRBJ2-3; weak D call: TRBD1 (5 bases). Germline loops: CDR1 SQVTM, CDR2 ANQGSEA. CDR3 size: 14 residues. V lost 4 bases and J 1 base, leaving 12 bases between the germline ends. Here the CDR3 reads CSVGLQGGTDTQYF. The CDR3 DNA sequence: TGCAGCGTTGGTCTTCAGGGCGGCACAGATACGCAGTATTTT.

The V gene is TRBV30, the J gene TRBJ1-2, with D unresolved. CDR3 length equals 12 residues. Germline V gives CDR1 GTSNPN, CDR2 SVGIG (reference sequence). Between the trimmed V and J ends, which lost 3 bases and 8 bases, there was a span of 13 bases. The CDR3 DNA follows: TGTGCCTGGAGCGCAAACCCCGGAGGCTACACCTTC. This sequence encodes CAWSANPGGYTF. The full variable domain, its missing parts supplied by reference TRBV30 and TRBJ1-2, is SQTIHQWPATLVQPVGSPLSLECTVEGTSNPNLYWYRQAAGRGLQLLFYSVGIGQISSEVPQNLSASRPQDRQFILSSKKLLLSDSGFYLCAWSANPGGYTFGSGTRLTVV.

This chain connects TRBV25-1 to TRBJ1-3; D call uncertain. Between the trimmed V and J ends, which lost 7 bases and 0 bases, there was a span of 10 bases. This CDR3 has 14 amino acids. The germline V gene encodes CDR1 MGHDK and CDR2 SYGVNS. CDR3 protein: CASMDLVSGNTIYF. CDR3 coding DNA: TGTGCCAGCATGGACCTCGTCTCTGGAAACACCATATATTTT.

CDR3 in amino acids: CASRGQGTMNEQYF. CDR3 sequence (DNA): TGCGCCAGCAGAGGACAGGGAACGATGAACGAGCAGTACTTC. The V gene is TRBV10-1, the J gene TRBJ2-7; TRBD1 aligns across 8 bases. Germline V gene lookup returns CDR1 WNHNN and CDR2 SYGVQD (reference sequence). The CDR3 contains 14 residues. After removal of 6 bases from V and 5 bases from J, the junction contained 9 bases not matched to a gene.

This CDR3 is CAISDASGGETQYF. The CDR3 coding sequence is TGTGCCATCAGTGATGCTAGCGGGGGAGAGACCCAGTACTTC. This rearrangement joins TRBV10-3 to TRBJ2-5, with TRBD2 matching 10 bases. Trimming at V came to 3 bases and at J to 4 bases, leaving 2 bases not matched to a gene. CDR3 length: 14 amino acids. Germline loops: CDR1 ENHRY, CDR2 SYGVKD.

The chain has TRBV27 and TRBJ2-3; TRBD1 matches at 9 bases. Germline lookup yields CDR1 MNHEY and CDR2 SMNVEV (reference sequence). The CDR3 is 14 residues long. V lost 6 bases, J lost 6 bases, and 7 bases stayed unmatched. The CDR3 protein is CASRRTGGKDTQYF. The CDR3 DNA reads TGTGCCAGCAGGCGAACAGGGGGCAAGGATACGCAGTATTTT.

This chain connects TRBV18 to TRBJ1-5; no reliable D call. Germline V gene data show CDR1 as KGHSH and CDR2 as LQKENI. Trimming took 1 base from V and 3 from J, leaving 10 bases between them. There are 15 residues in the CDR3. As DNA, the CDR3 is TGTGCCAGCTCACCACGACGGTCAGACAATCAGCCCCAGCATTTT. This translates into CASSPRRSDNQPQHF.

CDR3 region: CAWRQASTGELFF. CDR3 nucleotide sequence: TGTGCCTGGAGGCAGGCTTCCACCGGGGAGCTGTTTTTT. The chain joins TRBV30 to TRBJ2-2; unclear D gene. CDR1 GTSNPN and CDR2 SVGIG come from the germline V gene (reference sequence). The CDR3 consists of 13 residues. Trimming took 3 bases from V and 4 from J, leaving 9 bases between them.

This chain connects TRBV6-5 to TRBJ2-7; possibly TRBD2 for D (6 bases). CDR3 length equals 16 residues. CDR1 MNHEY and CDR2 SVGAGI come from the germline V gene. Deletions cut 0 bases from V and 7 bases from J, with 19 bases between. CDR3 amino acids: CASSYSGSGPVWEQYF. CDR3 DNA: TGTGCCAGCAGTTACTCCGGAAGCGGGCCGGTATGGGAGCAGTACTTC.

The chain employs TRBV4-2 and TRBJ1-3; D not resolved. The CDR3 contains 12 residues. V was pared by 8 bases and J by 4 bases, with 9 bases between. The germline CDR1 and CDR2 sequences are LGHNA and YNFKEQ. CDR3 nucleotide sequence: TGTGCCAGCGAGGCATTCGGAAACACCATATATTTT. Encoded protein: CASEAFGNTIYF.

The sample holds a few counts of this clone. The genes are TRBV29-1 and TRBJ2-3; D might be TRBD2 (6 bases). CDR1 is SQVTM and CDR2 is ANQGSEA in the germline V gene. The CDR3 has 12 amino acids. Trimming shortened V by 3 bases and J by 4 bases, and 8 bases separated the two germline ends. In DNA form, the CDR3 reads TGCAGCGTTGACTGGGGGGCAGATACGCAGTATTTT. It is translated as CSVDWGADTQYF.

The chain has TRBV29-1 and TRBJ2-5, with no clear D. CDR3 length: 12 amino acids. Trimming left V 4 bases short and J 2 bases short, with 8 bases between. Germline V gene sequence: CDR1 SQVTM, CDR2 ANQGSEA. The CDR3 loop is CSVGQQQETQYF. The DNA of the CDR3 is TGCAGCGTTGGGCAGCAACAAGAGACCCAGTACTTC.

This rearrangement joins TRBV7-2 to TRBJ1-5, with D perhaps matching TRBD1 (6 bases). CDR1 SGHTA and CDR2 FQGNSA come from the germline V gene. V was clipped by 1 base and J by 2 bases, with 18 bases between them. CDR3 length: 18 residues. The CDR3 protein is CASSLVRSGARGNQPQHF. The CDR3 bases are TGTGCCAGCAGCTTAGTTCGGTCGGGGGCGCGGGGCAATCAGCCCCAGCATTTT. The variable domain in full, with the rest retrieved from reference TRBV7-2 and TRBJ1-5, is GAGVSQSPSNKVTEKGKDVELRCDPISGHTALYWYRQSLGQGLEFLIYFQGNSAPDKSGLPSDRFSAERTGGSVSTLTIQRTQQEDSAVYLCASSLVRSGARGNQPQHFGDGTRLSIL.

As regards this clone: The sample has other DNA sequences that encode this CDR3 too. CDR3 bases: TGCAGCGTTGGGACAGATACGCAGTATTTT. Translating gives CSVGTDTQYF. The rearrangement links TRBV29-1 to TRBJ2-3; D is ambiguous. The CDR3 runs to 10 residues. CDR1 is SQVTM and CDR2 is ANQGSEA in the germline V gene. V was cut by 4 bases and J by 3 bases, with 2 bases left in between.

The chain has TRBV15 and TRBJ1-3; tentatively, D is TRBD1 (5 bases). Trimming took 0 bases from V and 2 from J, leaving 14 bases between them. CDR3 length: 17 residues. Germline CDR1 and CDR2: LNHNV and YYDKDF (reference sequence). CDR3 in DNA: TGTGCCACCAGCAGAGATGACGGGGGAGTTGCTGGAAACACCATATATTTT. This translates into CATSRDDGGVAGNTIYF.

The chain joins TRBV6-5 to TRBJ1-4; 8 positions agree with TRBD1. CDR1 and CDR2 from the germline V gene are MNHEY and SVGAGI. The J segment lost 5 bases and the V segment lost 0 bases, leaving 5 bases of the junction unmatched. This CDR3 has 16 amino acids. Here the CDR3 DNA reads TGTGCCAGCAGTTACTCTAAACAGGGGGGGAATGAAAAACTGTTTTTT. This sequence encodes CASSYSKQGGNEKLFF.

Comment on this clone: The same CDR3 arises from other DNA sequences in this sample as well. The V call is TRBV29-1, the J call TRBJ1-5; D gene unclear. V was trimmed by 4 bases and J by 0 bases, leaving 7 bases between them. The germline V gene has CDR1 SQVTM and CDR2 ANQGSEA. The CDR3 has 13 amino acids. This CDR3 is CSVAGNSNQPQHF. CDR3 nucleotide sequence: TGCAGCGTTGCCGGAAATAGCAATCAGCCCCAGCATTTT.

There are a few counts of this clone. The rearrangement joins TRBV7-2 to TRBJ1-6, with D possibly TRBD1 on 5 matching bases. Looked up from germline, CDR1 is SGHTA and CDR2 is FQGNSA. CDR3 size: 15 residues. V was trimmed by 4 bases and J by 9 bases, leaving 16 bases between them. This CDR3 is CASSWVQGASSPLHF. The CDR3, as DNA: TGTGCCAGCAGCTGGGTGCAGGGCGCGTCTTCACCCCTCCACTTT.